This section outlines one T cell receptor beta chain sequence together with its context. The data were taken from a study of blood T cell repertoires in COVID-19. V lost 8 bases and J 2 bases, leaving 10 bases between the germline ends. This CDR3 is 13 amino acids long. Germline CDR1 is SNHLY and CDR2 is FYNNEI. Assay used: immunoSEQ multiplex PCR; TCRdb lists only in-frame clones, some missing. The sample includes roughly 160,000 clones, roughly 78% of them seen just once. The chain links TRBV2 to TRBJ1-5; the D gene is possibly TRBD1 (6 bases). Material: PBMCs or T cells enriched from blood (not recorded which). The receptor comes from an older woman in a cohort exposed to, infected with or recovered from COVID-19 (not recorded which). CDR3 protein: CASGTLGNQPQHF. As DNA, the CDR3 is TGTGCCAGCGGGACATTGGGCAATCAGCCCCAGCATTTT.